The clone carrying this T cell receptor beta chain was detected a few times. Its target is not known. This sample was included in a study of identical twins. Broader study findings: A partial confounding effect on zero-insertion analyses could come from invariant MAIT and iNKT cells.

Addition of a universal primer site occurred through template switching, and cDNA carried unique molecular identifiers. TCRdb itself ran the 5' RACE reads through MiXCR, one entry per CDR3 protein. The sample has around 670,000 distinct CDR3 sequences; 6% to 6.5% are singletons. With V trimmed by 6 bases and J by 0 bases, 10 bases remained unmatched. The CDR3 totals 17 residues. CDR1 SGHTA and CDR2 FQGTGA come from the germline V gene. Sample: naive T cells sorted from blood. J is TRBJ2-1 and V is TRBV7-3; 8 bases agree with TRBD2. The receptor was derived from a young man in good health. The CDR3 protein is CASSQVKSGSSYNEQFF. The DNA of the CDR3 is TGTGCCAGCAGTCAGGTCAAAAGCGGGAGCTCCTACAATGAGCAGTTCTTC.